The 7 T cell receptor beta chains presented below share a single source sample, sequenced in a study of T-cell reconstitution after alpha-beta-depleted transplantation in children. Unique molecular identifiers were incorporated during preparation of the TCRbeta library. Using its own MiXCR run on the PCR reads, TCRdb lists one record per CDR3 protein. The sample yields 750,000 to 950,000 distinct CDR3 sequences, 15% to 20% seen once. The sample here was PBMCs, mostly from graft donor cells, taken 360 days after TCRalphabeta/CD19-depleted stem cell transplant. Receptors originate from a male patient aged 10 to 17 who had a stem cell transplant for acute lymphoblastic leukemia, so the T cells may come from the graft donor.

The J gene is TRBJ2-3, the V gene TRBV11-2, with 8 bases fitting TRBD2. This CDR3 region has 16 residues. Germline CDR1 and CDR2: SGHAT and FQNNGV. Unmatched junction bases numbered 7, after V lost 5 bases and J lost 0 bases. The CDR3 protein is CASSTGTRLSTDTQYF. The CDR3 nucleotides are TGTGCCAGCAGCACTGGGACTAGGCTTAGCACAGATACGCAGTATTTT.

In its sample, this clonotype was seen a few times. The CDR3 coding sequence is TGTGCCAGCAGTACGACGGATCCCGGCATATATTTT. Protein: CASSTTDPGIYF. The rearrangement links TRBV6-6 to TRBJ1-3; the D is unclear. CDR1 is MNHNY, CDR2 SVGAGI, per germline (reference sequence). The CDR3 runs to 12 residues. V dropped 5 bases and J dropped 12 bases, with 14 bases sitting between them.

This clonotype was recorded at least ten times. V and J are TRBV5-5 and TRBJ2-3; no firm D call. Deletions cut 2 bases from V and 2 bases from J, with 9 bases between. CDR1 SGHKS and CDR2 YYEKEE come from the germline V gene (reference sequence). The CDR3 totals 14 residues. The CDR3 DNA reads as TGTGCCAGCAGCTTATCGTGGGTCACAGATACGCAGTATTTT. It specifies CASSLSWVTDTQYF.

The CDR3 region is CASSRQGYEPQHF. The CDR3 region has the DNA TGTGCCAGCAGTAGACAGGGCTATGAGCCCCAGCATTTT. V is TRBV4-2 and J is TRBJ1-5; 7 positions match TRBD1. Germline values: CDR1 LGHNA, CDR2 YNFKEQ. V was pared by 6 bases and J by 8 bases, with 7 bases of the junction left unmatched. The CDR3 extends over 13 amino acids.

This clonotype was observed a handful of times. V is TRBV12-3 or TRBV12-4 and J is TRBJ2-7; 14 bases are shared with TRBD2. CDR3 length: 19 residues. V lost 5 bases to trimming and J lost 1 base; unmatched junction nucleotides: 13. The CDR3 DNA is TGTGCCAGCAGTCTGACTAGCGGGAGGGCCACTATCGTATCCTACGAGCAGTACTTC. Protein product: CASSLTSGRATIVSYEQYF.

This chain uses TRBV7-2 with TRBJ1-6; the D is unclear. The CDR3 spans 15 residues. V was pared by 5 bases and J by 5 bases, with 13 bases between. Germline CDR1 and CDR2: SGHTA and FQGNSA. Here the CDR3 DNA reads TGTGCCAGCAGCGCCCAGCGGGTCAATAATTCACCCCTCCACTTT. This codes for CASSAQRVNNSPLHF.

The chain is built from TRBV7-1 and TRBJ2-2; 9 nucleotides agree with TRBD2. TRBV7-1 is an ORF, and what it does is uncertain. CDR3 length: 24 residues. V trimming: 3 bases; J trimming: 5 bases; junction bases outside the gene matches: 31. CDR3 nucleotides: TGTGCCAGCAGCTCCTTCTACAGGGGTTTGGCCACTTTGGGAGGAGCGGGAGGAACCGGGGAGCTGTTTTTT. It translates to CASSSFYRGLATLGGAGGTGELFF.